One and the same sample provided the 10 T cell receptor beta chains below, sequenced in a study of T cell repertoires in cytomegalovirus infection. From the reads, TCRdb called clonotypes with MiXCR, one entry per CDR3 protein. This sample has approximately 180,000 distinct CDR3 sequences; under 25% occur once, and the top ten carry about 3%. Material: PBMCs. The source is a human donor in good health (CMV status not recorded). Some clones in this sample may be carry-over from other donors' samples.

This chain connects TRBV12-3 or TRBV12-4 to TRBJ2-2; 8 bases are a match to TRBD1. The CDR3 consists of 17 residues. Trimming cost V 5 bases and J 4 bases; bases outside gene matches: 12. Written as DNA, the CDR3 is TGTGCCAGCAGTGATCCTCCGGGACAGGTTTTCACCGGGGAGCTGTTTTTT. Protein sequence: CASSDPPGQVFTGELFF.

There are many counts of this clonotype. The chain couples TRBV7-3 to TRBJ2-5; D unresolved. This CDR3 is 14 amino acids long. V gave up 2 bases and J gave up 1 base, with 8 bases separating them. Germline V gene lookup returns CDR1 SGHTA and CDR2 FQGTGA. The CDR3 region is CASSLGPSQETQYF. The CDR3 nucleotides read TGTGCCAGCAGCTTAGGTCCGAGCCAAGAGACCCAGTACTTC.

This clonotype has a count of ten or more. The chain uses TRBV7-8 and TRBJ2-1; no firm D call. In germline, CDR1 is SGHVS, CDR2 FQNEAQ. V shed 1 base and J shed 7 bases, with 14 bases lying between them. This CDR3 is built from 15 residues. Here the CDR3 reads CASSLDEIAHNEQFF. The CDR3 nucleotides are TGTGCCAGCAGCTTAGACGAAATAGCTCATAATGAGCAGTTCTTC.

The rearrangement links TRBV4-3 to TRBJ2-1; 9 bases agree with TRBD2. Per germline, CDR1 LGHNA and CDR2 YSLEER. The CDR3 totals 17 residues. J lost 7 bases, V lost 0 bases, and 10 bases had no gene match. As DNA, the CDR3 is TGCGCCAGCAGCCAAGATCAGAGGCTAGCGGGAAGGAATGAGCAGTTCTTC. It codes for CASSQDQRLAGRNEQFF.

This clonotype was seen only a few times. The genes are TRBV3-1 and TRBJ1-5; TRBD1 is a possible D gene (6 bases). Germline CDR1 LGHDT, CDR2 YNNKEL (reference sequence). The CDR3 consists of 18 residues. Trimming took off 0 bases at V and 4 bases at J, with 19 bases between the two ends. The CDR3 DNA follows: TGTGCCAGCAGCCAAGAGGGCTCGGGGGGGCGCCTTAATCAGCCCCAGCATTTT. It encodes CASSQEGSGGRLNQPQHF. Combining the CDR3 with reference TRBV3-1 and TRBJ1-5 gives the whole variable domain DTAVSQTPKYLVTQMGNDKSIKCEQNLGHDTMYWYKQDSKKFLKIMFSYNNKELIINETVPNRFSPKSPDKAHLNLHINSLELGDSAVYFCASSQEGSGGRLNQPQHFGDGTRLSIL.

At least ten counts were recorded for this clonotype. The chain is built from TRBV6-2 or TRBV6-3 and TRBJ2-1; D not certain. The CDR3 is made up of 11 amino acids. Germline V gene lookup returns CDR1 MNHEY and CDR2 SVGEGT. The V gene lost 0 bases and the J gene lost 9 bases, with 3 bases spanning the gap. CDR3 residues: CASSYSTEQFF. The CDR3 DNA sequence: TGTGCCAGCAGTTACTCGACTGAGCAGTTCTTC.

The CDR3 DNA is TGTGCCAGCAGCATAGGCACCGGGACAGGGGACACTGAAGCTTTCTTT. This gives the protein CASSIGTGTGDTEAFF. The chain carries TRBV7-2 and TRBJ1-1, with 10 positions matching TRBD1. Germline CDR1 is SGHTA and CDR2 is FQGNSA. This CDR3 is 16 amino acids long. V dropped 5 bases and J dropped 3; count of bases not matched to a gene: 9.

This clonotype was picked up a small number of times. The rearrangement uses TRBV7-6 and TRBJ1-4, with D possibly being TRBD1 (5 bases). V was cut by 7 bases and J by 8 bases, with 14 bases left in between. Looked up from germline, CDR1 is SGHVS and CDR2 is FNYEAQ. CDR3 size: 13 residues. The CDR3 DNA reads as TGTGCCAGCAACCTCCTGCGGGACGAAAAACTGTTTTTT. Its translation: CASNLLRDEKLFF.

The count of this clonotype is one. The chain joins TRBV28 to TRBJ2-5; either TRBD1 or TRBD2 may supply D (5 bases each). Germline V gene data show CDR1 as MDHEN and CDR2 as SYDVKM. The CDR3 is 16 amino acids. The V and J ends lost 2 bases and 1 base respectively, with 14 bases between them. In DNA form, the CDR3 reads TGTGCCAGCAGTTTAAGCACAGGTGGGGGCCAAGAGACCCAGTACTTC. This codes for CASSLSTGGGQETQYF.

This clonotype was detected many times. V gene TRBV11-3 combines with J gene TRBJ2-4; the D gene is possibly TRBD2 (6 bases). The germline gives CDR1 SGHNT, CDR2 YENEEA. The CDR3 runs 14 residues. Trimming stripped 3 bases from V and 3 bases from J, with 9 bases between. Here the CDR3 reads CASSFGGDKNIQYF. In DNA form, the CDR3 reads TGTGCCAGCAGCTTCGGGGGTGACAAAAACATTCAGTACTTC.